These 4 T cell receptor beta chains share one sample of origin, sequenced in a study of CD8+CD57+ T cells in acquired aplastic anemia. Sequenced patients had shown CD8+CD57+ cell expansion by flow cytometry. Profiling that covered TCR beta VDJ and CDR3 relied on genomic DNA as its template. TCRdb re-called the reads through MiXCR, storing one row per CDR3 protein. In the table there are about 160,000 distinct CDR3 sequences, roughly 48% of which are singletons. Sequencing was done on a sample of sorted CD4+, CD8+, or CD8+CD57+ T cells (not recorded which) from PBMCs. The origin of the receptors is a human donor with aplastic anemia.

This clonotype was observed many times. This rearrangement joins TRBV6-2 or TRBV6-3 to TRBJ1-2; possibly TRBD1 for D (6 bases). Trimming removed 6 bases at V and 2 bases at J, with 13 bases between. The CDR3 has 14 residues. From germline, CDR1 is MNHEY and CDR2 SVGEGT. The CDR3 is CASRLRQANYGYTF. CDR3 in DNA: TGTGCCAGCAGGCTCCGACAGGCAAACTATGGCTACACCTTC.

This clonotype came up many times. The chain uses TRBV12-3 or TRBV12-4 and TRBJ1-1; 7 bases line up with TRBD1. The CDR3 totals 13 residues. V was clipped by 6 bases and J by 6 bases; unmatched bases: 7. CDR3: CASRNGQAPEAFF. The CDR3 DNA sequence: TGTGCCAGCAGAAACGGACAGGCCCCTGAAGCTTTCTTT.

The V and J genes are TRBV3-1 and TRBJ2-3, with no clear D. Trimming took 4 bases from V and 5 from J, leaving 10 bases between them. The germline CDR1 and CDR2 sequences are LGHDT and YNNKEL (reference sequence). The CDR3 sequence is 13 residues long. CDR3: CASSLNPQDTQYF. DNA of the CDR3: TGTGCCAGCAGCCTAAATCCCCAAGATACGCAGTATTTT.

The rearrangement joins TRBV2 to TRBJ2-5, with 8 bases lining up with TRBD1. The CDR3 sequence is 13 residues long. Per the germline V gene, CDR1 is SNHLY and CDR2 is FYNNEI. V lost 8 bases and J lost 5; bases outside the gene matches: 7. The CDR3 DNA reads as TGTGCCAGCGGAGCAGGGGGCATGGAGACCCAGTACTTC. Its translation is CASGAGGMETQYF. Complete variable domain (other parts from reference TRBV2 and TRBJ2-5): EPEVTQTPSHQVTQMGQEVILRCVPISNHLYFYWYRQILGQKVEFLVSFYNNEISEKSEIFDDQFSVERPDGSNFTLKIRSTKLEDSAMYFCASGAGGMETQYFGPGTRLLVL.